Presented here are 14 T cell receptor beta chains from one specimen sequenced in a study of long-term antiretroviral therapy in people with HIV. A v3.0 immunoSEQ assay was performed at survey level. This table comes from immunoSEQ multiplex PCR, and its TCRdb copy is limited to in-frame clones, with some not included. The sample includes around 21,000 clones, less than 90% seen only once; the top ten take around 3%. The sequenced sample was unsorted PBMCs, obtained 1.9 years after starting antiretroviral therapy. The receptors shown here come from a woman aged 45-59 years with HIV.

This clone was seen more than once but under ten times. This rearrangement joins TRBV6-5 to TRBJ2-7; 9 positions match TRBD1. Germline CDR1 MNHEY, CDR2 SVGAGI. V was pared by 6 bases and J by 4 bases, with 7 bases of the junction left unmatched. This CDR3 is 14 amino acids long. The CDR3 region is CASRLGTGTYEQYF. CDR3 nucleotides: TGTGCCAGCAGACTCGGGACAGGGACATACGAGCAGTACTTC.

The chain uses TRBV27 and TRBJ2-1; tentative D call: TRBD1 (6 bases). Germline assignment: CDR1 MNHEY and CDR2 SMNVEV (reference sequence). V shed 6 bases and J shed 6 bases, with 9 bases lying between them. This CDR3 comprises 12 residues. The DNA for the CDR3 is TGTGCCAGCAGGGGACACAGCAATGAGCAGTTCTTC. Translating gives CASRGHSNEQFF.

This chain joins TRBV5-1 and TRBJ2-2; 10 positions match TRBD1. The junction had 10 bases not matched to a gene; V was cut back by 3 bases and J by 2 bases. The CDR3 runs to 18 residues. CDR1 is SGHRS and CDR2 is YFSETQ in the germline V gene. CDR3 region: CASSSFKGQGSNTGELFF. The CDR3 DNA follows: TGCGCCAGCAGCTCATTTAAGGGACAGGGGTCTAACACCGGGGAGCTGTTTTTT. Full variable domain (missing parts from reference TRBV5-1 and TRBJ2-2): KAGVTQTPRYLIKTRGQQVTLSCSPISGHRSVSWYQQTPGQGLQFLFEYFSETQRNKGNFPGRFSGRQFSNSRSEMNVSTLELGDSALYLCASSSFKGQGSNTGELFFGEGSRLTVL.

The chain has TRBV4-3 and TRBJ2-3; D possibly uses TRBD1 or TRBD2 (5 bases each). The CDR3 has 16 amino acids. Germline V gene sequence: CDR1 LGHNA, CDR2 YSLEER. The germline V and J ends were trimmed by 0 bases and 6 bases, with 16 bases remaining between them. The CDR3, as DNA: TGCGCCAGCAGCCAAGAGGTTCGGGGCCCTGTCGATACGCAGTATTTT. Residues: CASSQEVRGPVDTQYF.

DNA of the CDR3: TGTGCCAGCAGCGTAGCCCTGGGTAGCGGGGGCGGTGATACGCAGTATTTT. This translates into CASSVALGSGGGDTQYF. The V and J genes are TRBV9 and TRBJ2-3; 9 bases line up with TRBD2. The ends lost 0 bases at V and 6 bases at J; junction bases unmatched: 11. The CDR3 consists of 17 residues. Germline V gene data show CDR1 as SGDLS and CDR2 as YYNGEE.

This chain joins TRBV19 and TRBJ1-4, with TRBD1 matching 12 bases. Losses at the gene ends were 9 bases for V and 2 bases for J; bases not matched to a gene: 7. Germline V gene data show CDR1 as LNHDA and CDR2 as SQIVND (reference sequence). This CDR3 comprises 16 residues. The DNA for the CDR3 is TGTGCCAGGACTGGGGACAGGGGGCATACTAATGAAAAACTGTTTTTT. Encoded protein: CARTGDRGHTNEKLFF.

The chain couples TRBV6-6 to TRBJ2-3, with TRBD2 matching over 7 bases. The germline CDR1 and CDR2 sequences are MNHNY and SVGAGI (reference sequence). The junction had 1 base not matched to a gene; V was cut back by 7 bases and J by 3 bases. The CDR3 is 12 amino acids. Written as DNA, the CDR3 is TGTGCCAGCATGGGGGGGACAGATACGCAGTATTTT. Protein product: CASMGGTDTQYF.

This CDR3 reads CASSFTGGVGSPLHF. The CDR3 region has the DNA TGTGCCAGTAGTTTTACAGGGGGCGTAGGATCACCCCTCCACTTT. J is TRBJ1-6 and V is TRBV19, with TRBD1 matching over 9 bases. Germline trimming cut 5 bases from V and 10 bases from J; bases unmatched to any gene: 9. Germline CDR1 and CDR2: LNHDA and SQIVND (reference sequence). There are 15 residues in the CDR3.

This chain connects TRBV5-5 to TRBJ1-1, with 7 nucleotides matching TRBD1. Per the germline V gene, CDR1 is SGHKS and CDR2 is YYEKEE (reference sequence). The CDR3 consists of 15 residues. The V and J ends lost 3 bases and 0 bases, in that order; junction bases with no gene match: 5. CDR3 residues: CASSWGQTMNTEAFF. CDR3 coding DNA: TGTGCCAGCAGCTGGGGACAGACGATGAACACTGAAGCTTTCTTT.

The V gene is TRBV28, the J gene TRBJ2-3; D possibly corresponds to TRBD2 (5 bases). This CDR3 spans 13 amino acids. Deletions cut 4 bases from V and 10 bases from J, with 15 bases between. Germline V CDR1 and CDR2: MDHEN, SYDVKM. The CDR3 protein is CASSYRGSGSQYF. CDR3 bases: TGTGCCAGCAGTTATAGAGGGTCGGGGTCGCAGTATTTT.

The chain joins TRBV5-1 to TRBJ1-1; the D is unclear. CDR1 and CDR2 from the germline V gene are SGHRS and YFSETQ. The CDR3 is 12 residues long. Trimming removed 4 bases from V and 4 bases from J, with 8 bases in between. CDR3 sequence reads: CASSVDLTEAFF. The CDR3 region has the DNA TGCGCCAGCAGCGTGGACCTCACTGAAGCTTTCTTT.

This chain uses TRBV4-1 with TRBJ1-2, with a weak D call TRBD1 (6 bases). The CDR3 has 18 residues. V was clipped by 5 bases and J by 2 bases, with 24 bases between them. Germline V gene data show CDR1 as MGHRA and CDR2 as YSYEKL. The CDR3: CASSEVRSGVSENYGYTF. The CDR3 coding sequence is TGCGCCAGCAGCGAAGTAAGGTCAGGGGTCTCCGAGAACTATGGCTACACCTTC.

This clone was seen a few times. The rearrangement uses TRBV28 and TRBJ1-2, with D hard to call. There are 13 residues in the CDR3. Trimming left V 5 bases short and J 8 bases short, with 15 bases between. Germline V CDR1 and CDR2: MDHEN, SYDVKM. Written as DNA, the CDR3 is TGTGCCAGCAGTCCGGCTGGCCTGGGGGGCTACACCTTC. It encodes CASSPAGLGGYTF.

This chain joins TRBV19 and TRBJ2-5; 12 bases agree with TRBD2. The V gene end was trimmed by 6 bases and the J gene end by 4 bases; junction bases not matched to a gene: 6. CDR3 size: 15 residues. Per germline, CDR1 LNHDA and CDR2 SQIVND (reference sequence). As DNA, the CDR3 is TGTGCCAGTAGGGCTAGCGGGGGGGCCGGAGAGACCCAGTACTTC. Its protein is CASRASGGAGETQYF.